Below are 3 T cell receptor beta chains sequenced from a single sample in a study of CD8 T cells in ankylosing spondylitis. Study-wide findings and caveats: Fewer than 10 highly homologous variants made up a TCR beta motif that seemed to typify ankylosing spondylitis blood.

MiXCR was run by TCRdb on the 5' RACE reads, yielding one entry per CDR3 protein. The sample includes approximately 540,000 distinct CDR3 sequences, approximately 11% of them seen just once. These receptors have no known antigen. The sample consisted of blood, either unsorted or a sorted T cell fraction (not recorded which). These receptors all come from a male donor with ankylosing spondylitis.

This clonotype was recorded many times. This chain links TRBV12-3 or TRBV12-4 with TRBJ1-1; D is undetermined. The CDR3 covers 13 residues. V was trimmed by 7 bases and J by 1 base, leaving 10 bases between them. The CDR3 loop reads CASTFGGNTEAFF. Written as DNA, the CDR3 is TGTGCCAGCACCTTCGGAGGGAACACTGAAGCTTTCTTT.

This chain uses TRBV2 with TRBJ1-2; no definite D call. The CDR3 has 12 residues. Looked up from germline, CDR1 is SNHLY and CDR2 is FYNNEI. Trimming shortened V by 2 bases and J by 3 bases, and 4 bases separated the two germline ends. The CDR3 loop reads CASSEQYYGYTF. The CDR3 coding sequence is TGTGCCAGCAGTGAACAGTACTATGGCTACACCTTC.

V is TRBV20-1 and J is TRBJ1-4, with no clear D. CDR3 length: 14 amino acids. With 6 bases removed from V and 5 bases from J, the gap between germline ends came to 16 bases. Germline CDR1 reads DFQATT; CDR2 reads SNEGSKA (reference sequence). CDR3 in DNA: TGCAGTGCATTTGCAGGCGGGAAAAATGAAAAACTGTTTTTT. Translated, it gives CSAFAGGKNEKLFF.